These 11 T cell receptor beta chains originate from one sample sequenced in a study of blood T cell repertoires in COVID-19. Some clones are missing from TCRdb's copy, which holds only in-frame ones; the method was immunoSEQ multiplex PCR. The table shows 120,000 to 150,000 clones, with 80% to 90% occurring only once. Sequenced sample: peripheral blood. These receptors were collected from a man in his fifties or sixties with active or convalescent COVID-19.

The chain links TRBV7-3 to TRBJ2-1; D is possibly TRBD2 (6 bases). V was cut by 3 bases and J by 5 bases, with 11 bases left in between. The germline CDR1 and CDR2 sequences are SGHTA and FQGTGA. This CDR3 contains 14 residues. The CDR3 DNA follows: TGTGCCAGCAGCTTGGGGCGGGAACACAATGAGCAGTTCTTC. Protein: CASSLGREHNEQFF.

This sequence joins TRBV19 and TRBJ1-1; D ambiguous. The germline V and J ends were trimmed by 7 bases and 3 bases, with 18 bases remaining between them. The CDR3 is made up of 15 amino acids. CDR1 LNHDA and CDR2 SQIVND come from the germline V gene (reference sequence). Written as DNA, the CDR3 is TGTGCCAGTACCCCCGGCGGGGTGCCTGACACTGAAGCTTTCTTT. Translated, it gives CASTPGGVPDTEAFF. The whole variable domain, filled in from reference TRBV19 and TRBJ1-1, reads DGGITQSPKYLFRKEGQNVTLSCEQNLNHDAMYWYRQDPGQGLRLIYYSQIVNDFQKGDIAEGYSVSREKKESFPLTVTSAQKNPTAFYLCASTPGGVPDTEAFFGQGTRLTVV.

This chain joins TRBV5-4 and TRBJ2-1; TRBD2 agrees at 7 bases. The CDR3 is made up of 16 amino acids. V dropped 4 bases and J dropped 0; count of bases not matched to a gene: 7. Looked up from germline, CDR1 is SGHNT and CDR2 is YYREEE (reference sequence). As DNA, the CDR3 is TGTGCCAGCAGCGCCCCTCGGGACTACTCCTACAATGAGCAGTTCTTC. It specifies CASSAPRDYSYNEQFF. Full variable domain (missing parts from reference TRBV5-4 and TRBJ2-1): ETGVTQSPTHLIKTRGQQVTLRCSSQSGHNTVSWYQQALGQGPQFIFQYYREEENGRGNFPPRFSGLQFPNYSSELNVNALELDDSALYLCASSAPRDYSYNEQFFGPGTRLTVL.

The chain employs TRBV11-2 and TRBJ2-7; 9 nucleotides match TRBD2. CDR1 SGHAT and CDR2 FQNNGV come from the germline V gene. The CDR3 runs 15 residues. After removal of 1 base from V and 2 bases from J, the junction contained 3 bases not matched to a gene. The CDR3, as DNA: TGTGCCAGCAGCTTAGGGCTAGCGGGGCCCTACGAGCAGTACTTC. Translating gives CASSLGLAGPYEQYF.

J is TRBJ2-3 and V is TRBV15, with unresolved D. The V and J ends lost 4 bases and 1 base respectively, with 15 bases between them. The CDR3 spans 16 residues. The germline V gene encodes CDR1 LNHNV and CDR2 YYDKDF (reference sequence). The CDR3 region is CATSTGSRSRTDTQYF. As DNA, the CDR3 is TGTGCCACCAGCACAGGTTCCAGGTCCCGCACAGATACGCAGTATTTT.

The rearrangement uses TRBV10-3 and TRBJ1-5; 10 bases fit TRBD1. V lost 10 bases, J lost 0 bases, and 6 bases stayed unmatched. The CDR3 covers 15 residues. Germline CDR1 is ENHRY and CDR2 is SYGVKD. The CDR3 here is CATQGDRGSNQPQHF. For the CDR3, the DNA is TGTGCCACCCAGGGGGACAGGGGTAGCAATCAGCCCCAGCATTTT.

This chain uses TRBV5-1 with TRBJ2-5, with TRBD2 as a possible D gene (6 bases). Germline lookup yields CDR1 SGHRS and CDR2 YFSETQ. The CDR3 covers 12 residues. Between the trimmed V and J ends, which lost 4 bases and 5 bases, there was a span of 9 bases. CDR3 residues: CASSDGGETQYF. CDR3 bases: TGCGCCAGCAGCGATGGGGGGGAGACCCAGTACTTC.

This chain's CDR3 is CASSVVGSSGNTIYF. Here the CDR3 DNA reads TGTGCCAGCAGCGTAGTTGGGAGCTCTGGAAACACCATATATTTT. The chain links TRBV9 to TRBJ1-3; D is undetermined. Germline V gene lookup returns CDR1 SGDLS and CDR2 YYNGEE. The length of the CDR3 is 15 residues. V gave up 0 bases and J gave up 0 bases, with 7 bases separating them.

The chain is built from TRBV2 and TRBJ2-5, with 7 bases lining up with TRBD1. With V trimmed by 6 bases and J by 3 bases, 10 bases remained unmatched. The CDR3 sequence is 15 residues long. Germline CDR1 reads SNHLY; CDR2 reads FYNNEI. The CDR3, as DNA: TGTGCCAGCAGGGAGAACACCGGGACAGAAGAGACCCAGTACTTC. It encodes CASRENTGTEETQYF. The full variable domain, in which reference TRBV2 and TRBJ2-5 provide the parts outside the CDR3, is EPEVTQTPSHQVTQMGQEVILRCVPISNHLYFYWYRQILGQKVEFLVSFYNNEISEKSEIFDDQFSVERPDGSNFTLKIRSTKLEDSAMYFCASRENTGTEETQYFGPGTRLLVL.

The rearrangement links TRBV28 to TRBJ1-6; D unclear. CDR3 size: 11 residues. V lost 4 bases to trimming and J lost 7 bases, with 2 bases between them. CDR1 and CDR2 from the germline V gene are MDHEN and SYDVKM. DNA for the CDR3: TGTGCCAGCAGTTCAAATTCACCCCTCCACTTT. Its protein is CASSSNSPLHF. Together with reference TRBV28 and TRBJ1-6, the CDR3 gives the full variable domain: DVKVTQSSRYLVKRTGEKVFLECVQDMDHENMFWYRQDPGLGLRLIYFSYDVKMKEKGDIPEGYSVSREKKERFSLILESASTNQTSMYLCASSSNSPLHFGNGTRLTVT.

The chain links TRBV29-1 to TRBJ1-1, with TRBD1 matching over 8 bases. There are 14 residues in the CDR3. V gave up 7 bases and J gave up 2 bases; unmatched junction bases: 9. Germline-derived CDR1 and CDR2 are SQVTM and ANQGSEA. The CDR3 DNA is TGCAGCGCGGACAGGGTAATTGGCAACACTGAAGCTTTCTTT. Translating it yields CSADRVIGNTEAFF.